These 27 T cell receptor beta chains originate from one sample sequenced in a study of T-cell reconstitution after alpha-beta-depleted transplantation in children. Unique molecular identifiers tagged the TCRbeta library. TCRdb re-called the PCR reads through MiXCR, storing one row per CDR3 protein. The sample has some 530,000 distinct CDR3 sequences, approximately 12% seen once. Sequencing was performed on PBMCs from the stem cell graft donor, taken from the stem cell graft. The source of these receptors is a human donor who donated a stem cell graft to a child with combined immunodeficiency.

Many counts were recorded for this clonotype. The rearrangement uses TRBV6-5 and TRBJ2-3, with unresolved D. The CDR3 extends over 11 amino acids. With 6 bases removed from V and 2 bases from J, the gap between germline ends came to 3 bases. Germline CDR1 is MNHEY and CDR2 is SVGAGI. The CDR3 here is CASRNTDTQYF. DNA for the CDR3: TGTGCCAGCAGGAACACAGATACGCAGTATTTT.

The V gene is TRBV5-1, the J gene TRBJ2-3; tentatively, D is TRBD2 (5 bases). CDR3 length: 15 residues. Looked up from germline, CDR1 is SGHRS and CDR2 is YFSETQ. Trimming shortened V by 1 base and J by 1 base, and 10 bases separated the two germline ends. The CDR3 region is CASSLRDPRTDTQYF. The CDR3 DNA reads TGCGCCAGCAGCTTGCGGGATCCTCGCACAGATACGCAGTATTTT.

The V and J genes are TRBV29-1 and TRBJ1-2; 7 bases line up with TRBD1. The germline CDR1 and CDR2 sequences are SQVTM and ANQGSEA. J gave up 8 bases and V 1 base, and 10 bases lay outside the gene matches. The CDR3 length is 14 residues. This chain's CDR3 is CSVEVFRDSVGYTF. The CDR3 DNA reads as TGCAGCGTTGAAGTGTTCCGGGACAGCGTGGGCTACACCTTC. Complete variable domain (other parts from reference TRBV29-1 and TRBJ1-2): SAVISQKPSRDICQRGTSLTIQCQVDSQVTMMFWYRQQPGQSLTLIATANQGSEATYESGFVIDKFPISRPNLTFSTLTVSNMSPEDSSIYLCSVEVFRDSVGYTFGSGTRLTVV.

This clonotype was counted ten times or more. The chain has TRBV9 and TRBJ2-2; TRBD2 matches 11 bases. Trimming removed 2 bases from V and 2 bases from J; junction bases left unmatched: 2. The germline CDR1 and CDR2 sequences are SGDLS and YYNGEE. CDR3 length equals 16 residues. The CDR3 DNA reads TGTGCCAGCAGCGTGGGACTAGCGGTCAACACCGGGGAGCTGTTTTTT. Its protein is CASSVGLAVNTGELFF.

This clonotype was seen a handful of times. The chain employs TRBV6-2 or TRBV6-3 and TRBJ2-7; 10 bases match TRBD1. The ends lost 4 bases at V and 6 bases at J; junction bases unmatched: 12. Germline-derived CDR1 and CDR2 are MNHEY and SVGEGT. The CDR3 length is 16 residues. The CDR3 is CASSSPGTGVSGEQYF. The CDR3 DNA reads TGTGCCAGCAGTTCGCCCGGGACAGGGGTTTCGGGCGAGCAGTACTTC.

This clonotype has at least ten counts. The chain has TRBV12-3 or TRBV12-4 and TRBJ1-2; 8 positions match TRBD1. This CDR3 has 14 amino acids. Trimming took 5 bases from V and 4 from J; bases not matched to a gene: 6. In DNA, the CDR3 is TGTGCCAGCAGTCCCGACAGGGGTGGCTATGGCTACACCTTC. It specifies CASSPDRGGYGYTF.

This clonotype was observed at least ten times. The CDR3 DNA reads TGCGCCAGCAGGTCTGATGCCCCCTCCTACGAGCAGTACTTC. This codes for CASRSDAPSYEQYF. The V gene is TRBV5-1, the J gene TRBJ2-7; D is unclear. CDR1 is SGHRS, CDR2 YFSETQ, per germline. The CDR3 has 14 amino acids. Trimming left V 5 bases short and J 0 bases short, with 12 bases between.

This clonotype was seen ten or more times. The chain combines TRBV20-1 with TRBJ2-1, with 9 bases lining up with TRBD1. The CDR3 is 15 amino acids. Losses at the gene ends were 6 bases for V and 5 bases for J; bases not matched to a gene: 11. Per the germline V gene, CDR1 is DFQATT and CDR2 is SNEGSKA (reference sequence). CDR3 region: CSASDTGTGNNEQFF. Written as DNA, the CDR3 is TGCAGTGCCAGTGACACCGGGACAGGGAACAATGAGCAGTTCTTC.

This clonotype was recorded many times. The chain combines TRBV27 with TRBJ2-1; D gene unclear. The V end was cut by 0 bases, the J end by 3 bases, with 15 bases between. Germline CDR1 reads MNHEY; CDR2 reads SMNVEV (reference sequence). The CDR3 is 17 residues long. This CDR3 reads CASSLSAGDGFYNEQFF. The CDR3 DNA sequence: TGTGCCAGCAGTTTATCGGCCGGAGATGGGTTCTACAATGAGCAGTTCTTC.

The table lists this clonotype with a few counts. V usage is TRBV11-2 and J usage is TRBJ1-1; 7 bases are shared with TRBD1. CDR1 and CDR2 (germline): SGHAT, FQNNGV. The V segment lost 3 bases and the J segment 6 bases; nucleotides outside the gene matches: 1. The CDR3 has 12 amino acids. The CDR3 region is CASSFRGAEAFF. The CDR3 DNA reads TGTGCCAGCAGCTTCAGGGGGGCTGAAGCTTTCTTT.

The chain carries TRBV12-3 or TRBV12-4 and TRBJ1-1; D ambiguous. Trimming left V 3 bases short and J 4 bases short, with 24 bases between. This CDR3 has 18 amino acids. This CDR3 reads CASSFTSPLPGKSTEAFF. DNA for the CDR3: TGTGCCAGCAGTTTTACCTCCCCGCTTCCGGGAAAATCCACTGAAGCTTTCTTT.

This clonotype was seen a handful of times. The chain is built from TRBV7-2 and TRBJ2-7, with 7 positions matching TRBD1. The germline CDR1 and CDR2 sequences are SGHTA and FQGNSA. CDR3 length: 16 amino acids. V gave up 0 bases and J gave up 2 bases; unmatched junction bases: 7. The CDR3 DNA sequence: TGTGCCAGCAGCTTAGCGAGACAGGGCCCCACCTACGAGCAGTACTTC. Its protein product is CASSLARQGPTYEQYF.

The chain couples TRBV7-2 to TRBJ2-7; no clear D gene. Germline V gene data show CDR1 as SGHTA and CDR2 as FQGNSA. The CDR3 length is 13 residues. V lost 5 bases, J lost 1 base, and 9 bases lay in between. The CDR3 here is CASSPTPSYEQYF. CDR3 DNA: TGTGCCAGCAGCCCGACACCTTCCTACGAGCAGTACTTC.

The chain links TRBV15 to TRBJ1-3; 7 bases line up with TRBD1. CDR1 is LNHNV and CDR2 is YYDKDF in the germline V gene (reference sequence). CDR3 length: 15 residues. Losses at the gene ends were 0 bases for V and 4 bases for J; bases not matched to a gene: 3. CDR3 bases: TGTGCCACCAGCAGAGATGGGGGACAGGGAAACACCATATATTTT. Encoded protein: CATSRDGGQGNTIYF.

This clonotype was recorded a few times. The chain couples TRBV20-1 to TRBJ2-6; D not certain. Germline CDR1 is DFQATT and CDR2 is SNEGSKA (reference sequence). CDR3 length equals 15 residues. The V and J ends lost 5 bases and 0 bases respectively, with 11 bases between them. DNA of the CDR3: TGCAGTGCTGCCGTTGGATTCTCTGGGGCCAACGTCCTGACTTTC. Translated: CSAAVGFSGANVLTF.

This clonotype was seen at least ten times. This sequence joins TRBV9 and TRBJ2-6; a possible D gene is TRBD2 (6 bases). Between the trimmed V and J ends, which lost 3 bases and 0 bases, there was a span of 13 bases. CDR1 and CDR2 (germline): SGDLS, YYNGEE. The CDR3 spans 17 residues. The CDR3 DNA reads as TGTGCCAGCAGCGCAGCTTACGGGAGCTCTGGGGCCAACGTCCTGACTTTC. Its protein product is CASSAAYGSSGANVLTF.

This clonotype was seen many times. This chain joins TRBV24-1 and TRBJ2-1; 13 bases are a match to TRBD2. The CDR3 consists of 18 residues. Germline-derived CDR1 and CDR2 are KGHDR and SFDVKD. V was clipped by 3 bases and J by 0 bases; unmatched bases: 4. For the CDR3, the DNA is TGTGCCACCAGTGATACCGGGACTAGCGGGGTCTCCTACAATGAGCAGTTCTTC. Amino acids: CATSDTGTSGVSYNEQFF.

This clonotype was counted a few times. V gene TRBV6-5 combines with J gene TRBJ1-5, with TRBD1 identical over 9 bases. Per the germline V gene, CDR1 is MNHEY and CDR2 is SVGAGI. Trimming at V came to 0 bases and at J to 3 bases, leaving 6 bases not matched to a gene. The CDR3 extends over 17 amino acids. The DNA for the CDR3 is TGTGCCAGCAGTTACTCGAGTTACAGGGGGCCCAATCAGCCCCAGCATTTT. Residues: CASSYSSYRGPNQPQHF.

This clonotype was counted at least ten times. The V call is TRBV27, the J call TRBJ1-5, with TRBD1 as a possible D gene (6 bases). The CDR3 consists of 18 residues. With 3 bases removed from V and 1 base from J, the gap between germline ends came to 19 bases. CDR1 and CDR2 (germline): MNHEY, SMNVEV (reference sequence). CDR3 sequence reads: CASSLSTGPRSSNQPQHF. The CDR3 DNA follows: TGTGCCAGCAGTTTGTCAACAGGGCCACGCTCCAGCAATCAGCCCCAGCATTTT.

V gene TRBV12-3 or TRBV12-4 combines with J gene TRBJ2-2, with D unresolved. V lost 5 bases, J lost 3 bases, and 10 bases lay in between. The CDR3 totals 14 residues. CDR3 in amino acids: CASSLRDHTGELFF. The CDR3 DNA reads TGTGCCAGCAGTCTTAGGGATCACACCGGGGAGCTGTTTTTT.

This chain links TRBV20-1 with TRBJ1-6; TRBD1 might be the D (5 bases). Trimming shortened V by 0 bases and J by 6 bases, and 12 bases separated the two germline ends. CDR1 is DFQATT, CDR2 SNEGSKA, per germline (reference sequence). CDR3 size: 15 residues. CDR3 protein: CSARDTGQPNSPLHF. CDR3 nucleotides: TGCAGTGCTAGAGATACGGGGCAGCCTAATTCACCCCTCCACTTT.

This clonotype has a handful of counts. This chain connects TRBV7-3 to TRBJ2-2; 9 bases are a match to TRBD2. CDR3 length: 13 residues. Unmatched junction bases numbered 1, after V lost 3 bases and J lost 8 bases. The germline V gene has CDR1 SGHTA and CDR2 FQGTGA. The CDR3 sequence is CASSFSGSGELFF. CDR3 in DNA: TGTGCCAGCAGCTTTAGCGGGAGTGGGGAGCTGTTTTTT.

V usage is TRBV4-2 and J usage is TRBJ2-7, with TRBD2 identical over 12 bases. The germline V gene has CDR1 LGHNA and CDR2 YNFKEQ. The CDR3 loop spans 15 amino acids. Germline trimming cut 1 base from V and 3 bases from J; bases unmatched to any gene: 1. In DNA form, the CDR3 reads TGTGCCAGCAGCCAAGGGGGACTAGCGGGCTACGAGCAGTACTTC. This gives the protein CASSQGGLAGYEQYF.

The V and J genes are TRBV12-3 or TRBV12-4 and TRBJ2-3; 8 bases line up with TRBD2. The J segment lost 5 bases and the V segment lost 6 bases, leaving 10 bases of the junction unmatched. The CDR3 runs 15 residues. The CDR3 loop is CASSPRGGQLDTQYF. As DNA, the CDR3 is TGTGCCAGCAGCCCTCGGGGGGGGCAGTTAGATACGCAGTATTTT.

This clonotype turned up a few times. The rearrangement links TRBV5-1 to TRBJ2-7, with TRBD2 matching 15 bases. This CDR3 is 16 amino acids long. The V gene's germline CDR1 is SGHRS and CDR2 YFSETQ. Losses at the gene ends were 4 bases for V and 1 base for J; bases not matched to a gene: 3. The CDR3 region is CASSPGLAGGSYEQYF. Written as DNA, the CDR3 is TGCGCCAGCAGCCCTGGACTAGCGGGGGGGTCCTACGAGCAGTACTTC.

The rearrangement joins TRBV12-3 or TRBV12-4 to TRBJ2-5, with a possible D match to TRBD1 (6 bases). V dropped 5 bases and J dropped 4 bases, with 20 bases sitting between them. The CDR3 extends over 16 amino acids. The chain's CDR3 is CASSPTGGWGTETQYF. The DNA of the CDR3 is TGTGCCAGCAGTCCGACAGGCGGGTGGGGGACAGAGACCCAGTACTTC.

This chain uses TRBV6-2 or TRBV6-3 with TRBJ1-5; D perhaps matches TRBD1 (6 bases). The CDR3 has 11 amino acids. The germline V gene encodes CDR1 MNHEY and CDR2 SVGEGT. The V gene lost 2 bases and the J gene lost 12 bases, with 8 bases spanning the gap. The CDR3 region is CASSYPGVQHF. The CDR3 nucleotides are TGTGCCAGCAGTTACCCAGGGGTCCAGCATTTT.